The 4 T cell receptor beta chains reported below all come from one sample, sequenced in a study of T cell changes during pregnancy in multiple sclerosis. TCRdb's copy holds only in-frame clones and misses some; the assay was immunoSEQ multiplex PCR. Of 85,000 to 90,000 clones listed, more than 85% are singletons. The input for sequencing was peripheral blood, taken in the first trimester of pregnancy. Receptors originate from a female donor in good health, enrolled as a control in a pregnancy study.

The rearrangement uses TRBV6-5 and TRBJ2-1; a weak D match, TRBD2 (6 bases). This CDR3 is 13 amino acids long. Germline CDR1 reads MNHEY; CDR2 reads SVGAGI. V lost 5 bases and J 6 bases, leaving 11 bases between the germline ends. DNA of the CDR3: TGTGCCAGCAGTGGACTACCGGGCAATGAGCAGTTCTTC. Protein product: CASSGLPGNEQFF.

Turning to this clone: Other DNA sequences in the same sample also yield this CDR3. This chain links TRBV5-1 with TRBJ1-1, with TRBD1 matching over 8 bases. This CDR3 comprises 16 residues. CDR1 and CDR2 (germline): SGHRS, YFSETQ. The V segment lost 4 bases and the J segment 0 bases; nucleotides outside the gene matches: 8. The CDR3 reads CASSLTGTGLNTEAFF. In nucleotides, the CDR3 is TGCGCCAGCAGCCTAACCGGGACAGGTTTGAACACTGAAGCTTTCTTT.

This sequence joins TRBV7-2 and TRBJ1-2; TRBD1 might be the D (6 bases). CDR1 SGHTA and CDR2 FQGNSA come from the germline V gene. Trimming cost V 1 base and J 14 bases, with 23 bases left between them. The CDR3 extends over 15 amino acids. The CDR3 loop reads CASSLDGQTEAAETF. The CDR3 nucleotides are TGTGCCAGCAGCTTAGACGGACAGACCGAGGCGGCGGAAACCTTC.

The CDR3 loop reads CASSYPGQGVTGELFF. The DNA of the CDR3 is TGTGCCAGCAGCTACCCGGGACAGGGAGTCACCGGGGAGCTGTTTTTT. The V gene is TRBV7-2, the J gene TRBJ2-2; 9 positions agree with TRBD1. Germline values: CDR1 SGHTA, CDR2 FQGNSA. V lost 4 bases, J lost 4 bases, and 7 bases stayed unmatched. The CDR3 totals 16 residues. Filled out from reference TRBV7-2 and TRBJ2-2, the complete variable domain reads GAGVSQSPSNKVTEKGKDVELRCDPISGHTALYWYRQSLGQGLEFLIYFQGNSAPDKSGLPSDRFSAERTGGSVSTLTIQRTQQEDSAVYLCASSYPGQGVTGELFFGEGSRLTVL.